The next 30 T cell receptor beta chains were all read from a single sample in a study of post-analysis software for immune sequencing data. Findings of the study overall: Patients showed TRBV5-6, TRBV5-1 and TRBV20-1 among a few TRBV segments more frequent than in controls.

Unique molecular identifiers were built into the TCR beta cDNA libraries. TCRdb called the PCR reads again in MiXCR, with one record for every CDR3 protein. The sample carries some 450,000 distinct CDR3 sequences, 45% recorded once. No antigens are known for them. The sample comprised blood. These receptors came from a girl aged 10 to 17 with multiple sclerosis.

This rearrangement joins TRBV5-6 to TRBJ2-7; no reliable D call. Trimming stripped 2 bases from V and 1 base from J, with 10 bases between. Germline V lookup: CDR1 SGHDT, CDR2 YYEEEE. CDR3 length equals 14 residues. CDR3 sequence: CASSFERNSYEQYF. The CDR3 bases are TGTGCCAGCAGCTTTGAGAGGAATTCCTACGAGCAGTACTTC.

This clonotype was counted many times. CDR3 residues: CASSYSTAGGSRDTQYF. The CDR3 coding sequence is TGTGCCAGCAGTTACTCGACTGCGGGAGGGTCGAGAGATACGCAGTATTTT. The chain employs TRBV6-5 and TRBJ2-3; 9 nucleotides agree with TRBD2. Germline CDR1 and CDR2: MNHEY and SVGAGI. This CDR3 has 17 amino acids. V gave up 0 bases and J gave up 5 bases; unmatched junction bases: 9.

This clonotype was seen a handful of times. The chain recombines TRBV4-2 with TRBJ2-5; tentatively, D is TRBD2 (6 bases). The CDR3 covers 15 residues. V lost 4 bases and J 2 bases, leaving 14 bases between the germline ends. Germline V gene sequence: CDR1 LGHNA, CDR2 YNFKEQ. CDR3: CASSPLALDQETQYF. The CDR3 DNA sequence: TGTGCCAGCAGCCCCCTAGCGCTTGATCAAGAGACCCAGTACTTC.

The CDR3 coding sequence is TGTGCCAGCAGCTCGCCGGGACAGGGGAAGACCTACGAGCAGTACTTC. This encodes CASSSPGQGKTYEQYF. The J gene is TRBJ2-7, the V gene TRBV28, with 10 nucleotides matching TRBD1. CDR3 size: 16 residues. Germline assignment: CDR1 MDHEN and CDR2 SYDVKM. Trimming at V came to 6 bases and at J to 2 bases, leaving 10 bases not matched to a gene.

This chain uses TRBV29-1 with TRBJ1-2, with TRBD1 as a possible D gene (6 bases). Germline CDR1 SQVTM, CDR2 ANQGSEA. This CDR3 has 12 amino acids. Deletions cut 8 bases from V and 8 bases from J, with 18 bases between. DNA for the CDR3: TGCAGCCCACCGGGGGGGCAAGGGGGCTACACCTTC. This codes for CSPPGGQGGYTF. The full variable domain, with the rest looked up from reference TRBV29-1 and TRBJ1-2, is SAVISQKPSRDICQRGTSLTIQCQVDSQVTMMFWYRQQPGQSLTLIATANQGSEATYESGFVIDKFPISRPNLTFSTLTVSNMSPEDSSIYLCSPPGGQGGYTFGSGTRLTVV.

The CDR3 loop reads CASSAPPIGAEQFF. The CDR3 bases are TGTGCCAGCAGCGCCCCCCCCATCGGCGCTGAGCAGTTCTTC. The chain combines TRBV9 with TRBJ2-1; D is uncertain. CDR3 size: 14 residues. V dropped 3 bases and J dropped 9 bases, with 16 bases sitting between them. Germline V gene sequence: CDR1 SGDLS, CDR2 YYNGEE.

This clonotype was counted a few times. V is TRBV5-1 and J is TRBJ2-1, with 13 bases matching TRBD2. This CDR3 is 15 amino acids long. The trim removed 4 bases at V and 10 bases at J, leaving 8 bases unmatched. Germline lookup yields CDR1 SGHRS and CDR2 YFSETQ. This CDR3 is CASSVWTSGSGEQFF. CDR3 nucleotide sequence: TGCGCCAGCAGCGTGTGGACTAGCGGGAGTGGGGAGCAGTTCTTC.

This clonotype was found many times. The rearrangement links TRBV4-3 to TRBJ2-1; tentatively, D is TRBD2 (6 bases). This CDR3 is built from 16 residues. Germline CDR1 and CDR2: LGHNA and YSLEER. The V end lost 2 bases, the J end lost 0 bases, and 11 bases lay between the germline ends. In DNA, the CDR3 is TGCGCCAGCAGCCAAATAGCGGAAAGCTCCTACAATGAGCAGTTCTTC. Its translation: CASSQIAESSYNEQFF.

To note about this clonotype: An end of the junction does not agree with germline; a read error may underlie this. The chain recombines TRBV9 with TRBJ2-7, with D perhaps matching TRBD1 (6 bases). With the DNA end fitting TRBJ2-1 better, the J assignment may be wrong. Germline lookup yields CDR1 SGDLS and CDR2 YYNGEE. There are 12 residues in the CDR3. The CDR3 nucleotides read TGTGCCAGCAGCGCTGGGGGCAATAAGCAGTTCTTC. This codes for CASSAGGNKQFF.

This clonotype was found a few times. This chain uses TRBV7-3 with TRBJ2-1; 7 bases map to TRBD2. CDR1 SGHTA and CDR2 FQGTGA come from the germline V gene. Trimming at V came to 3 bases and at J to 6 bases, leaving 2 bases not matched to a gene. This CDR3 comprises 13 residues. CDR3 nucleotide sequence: TGTGCCAGCAGCTTGGGGACTACCAATGAGCAGTTCTTC. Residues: CASSLGTTNEQFF.

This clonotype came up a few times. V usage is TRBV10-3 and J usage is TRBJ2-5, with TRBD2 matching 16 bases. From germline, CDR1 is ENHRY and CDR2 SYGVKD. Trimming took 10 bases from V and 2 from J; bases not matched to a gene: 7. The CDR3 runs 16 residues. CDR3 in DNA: TGTGCCACGGGGGGACTAGCGGGAGGGATGCAAGAGACCCAGTACTTC. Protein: CATGGLAGGMQETQYF.

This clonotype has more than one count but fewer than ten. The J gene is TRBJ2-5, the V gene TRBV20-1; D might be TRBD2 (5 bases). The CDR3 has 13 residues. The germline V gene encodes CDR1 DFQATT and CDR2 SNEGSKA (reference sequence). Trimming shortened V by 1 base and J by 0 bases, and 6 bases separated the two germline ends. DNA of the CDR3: TGCAGTGCTAGAGGGGGAGACCAAGAGACCCAGTACTTC. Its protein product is CSARGGDQETQYF.

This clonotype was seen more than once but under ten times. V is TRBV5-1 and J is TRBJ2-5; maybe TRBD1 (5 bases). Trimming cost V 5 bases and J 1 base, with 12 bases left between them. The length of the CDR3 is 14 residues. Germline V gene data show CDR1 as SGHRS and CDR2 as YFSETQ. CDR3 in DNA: TGCGCCAGCAGTCTAAGTGGGGCCCAAGAGACCCAGTACTTC. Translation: CASSLSGAQETQYF.

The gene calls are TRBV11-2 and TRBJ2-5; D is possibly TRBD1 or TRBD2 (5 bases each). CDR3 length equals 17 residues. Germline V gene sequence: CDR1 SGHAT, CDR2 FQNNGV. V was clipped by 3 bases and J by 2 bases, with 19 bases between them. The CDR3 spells CASSLGVRFQIQETQYF. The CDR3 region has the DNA TGTGCCAGCAGCTTGGGGGTACGGTTTCAGATTCAAGAGACCCAGTACTTC.

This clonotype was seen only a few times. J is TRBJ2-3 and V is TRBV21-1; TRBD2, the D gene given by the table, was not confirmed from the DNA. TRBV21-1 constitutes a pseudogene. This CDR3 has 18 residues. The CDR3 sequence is CASSALGVAREDPDTQYF. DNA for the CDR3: TGTGCCAGCAGCGCCTTAGGGGTCGCGCGGGAGGATCCAGATACGCAGTATTTT.

CDR3: CASSSLRRGTHEQYF. The CDR3, as DNA: TGTGCCAGCAGTTCCCTCCGGAGGGGAACCCACGAGCAGTACTTC. The V call is TRBV28, the J call TRBJ2-5, with D possibly matching TRBD2 (6 bases). The J call may be mistaken, given a closer DNA end match to TRBJ2-7. Germline lookup yields CDR1 MDHEN and CDR2 SYDVKM. CDR3 length: 15 amino acids.

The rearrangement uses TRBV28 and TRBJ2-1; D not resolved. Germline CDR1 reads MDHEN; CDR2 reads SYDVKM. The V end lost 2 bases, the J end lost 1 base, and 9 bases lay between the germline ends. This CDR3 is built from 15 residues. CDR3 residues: CASSLMGNSYNEQFF. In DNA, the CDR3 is TGTGCCAGCAGTTTAATGGGGAATTCCTACAATGAGCAGTTCTTC.

The CDR3 sequence is CASSLGPFSYEQYF. Here the CDR3 DNA reads TGTGCCAGCAGCTTAGGCCCTTTCTCCTACGAGCAGTACTTC. This rearrangement joins TRBV7-8 to TRBJ2-7; unclear D gene. Trimming cost V 1 base and J 0 bases, with 7 bases left between them. The CDR3 sequence is 14 residues long. Germline CDR1 SGHVS, CDR2 FQNEAQ.

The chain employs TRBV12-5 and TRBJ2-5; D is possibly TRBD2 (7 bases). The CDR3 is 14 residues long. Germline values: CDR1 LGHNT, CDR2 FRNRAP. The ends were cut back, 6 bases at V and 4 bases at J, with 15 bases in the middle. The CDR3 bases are TGTGCTAGTGGGGGGGGGCTTGGTAGAGAGACCCAGTACTTC. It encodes CASGGGLGRETQYF.

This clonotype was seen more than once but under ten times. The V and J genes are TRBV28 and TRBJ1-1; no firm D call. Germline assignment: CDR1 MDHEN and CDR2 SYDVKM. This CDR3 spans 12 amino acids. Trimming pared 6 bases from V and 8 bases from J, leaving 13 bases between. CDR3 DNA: TGTGCCAGCAGCTCTCTTCGATGGGAAGCTTTCTTT. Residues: CASSSLRWEAFF.

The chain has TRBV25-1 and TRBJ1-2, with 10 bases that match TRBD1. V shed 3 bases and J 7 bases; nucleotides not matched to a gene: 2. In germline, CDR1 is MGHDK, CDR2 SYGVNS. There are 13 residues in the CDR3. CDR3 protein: CASSDWDRGGYTF. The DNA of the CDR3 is TGTGCCAGCAGTGACTGGGACAGGGGTGGCTACACCTTC.

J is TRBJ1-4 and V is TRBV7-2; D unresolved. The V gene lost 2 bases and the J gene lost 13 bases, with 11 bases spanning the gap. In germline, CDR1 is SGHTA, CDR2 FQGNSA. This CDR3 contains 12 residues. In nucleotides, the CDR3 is TGTGCCAGCAGCTTATCGACTAGGAGACTGTTTTTT. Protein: CASSLSTRRLFF. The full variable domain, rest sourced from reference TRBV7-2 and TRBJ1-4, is GAGVSQSPSNKVTEKGKDVELRCDPISGHTALYWYRQSLGQGLEFLIYFQGNSAPDKSGLPSDRFSAERTGGSVSTLTIQRTQQEDSAVYLCASSLSTRRLFFGSGTQLSVL.

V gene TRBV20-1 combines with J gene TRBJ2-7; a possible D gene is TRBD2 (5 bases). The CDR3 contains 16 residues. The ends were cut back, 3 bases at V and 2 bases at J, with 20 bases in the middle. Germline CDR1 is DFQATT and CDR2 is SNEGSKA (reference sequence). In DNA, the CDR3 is TGCAGTGCTAGCCCCCTGCTACTAGTTCTGACCTACGAGCAGTACTTC. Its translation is CSASPLLLVLTYEQYF.

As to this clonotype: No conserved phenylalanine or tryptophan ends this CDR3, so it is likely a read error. CDR3 protein: CSARVDSNQPQHV. The DNA of the CDR3 is TGCAGTGCTAGAGTGGACAGCAATCAGCCCCAGCATGTT. V gene TRBV20-1 combines with J gene TRBJ1-5; no definite D call. Trimming stripped 1 base from V and 1 base from J, with 5 bases between. Germline loops: CDR1 DFQATT, CDR2 SNEGSKA (reference sequence). The CDR3 loop spans 13 amino acids.

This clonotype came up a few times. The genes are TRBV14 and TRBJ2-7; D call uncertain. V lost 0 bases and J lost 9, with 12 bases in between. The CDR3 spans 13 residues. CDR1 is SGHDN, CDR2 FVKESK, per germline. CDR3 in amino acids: CASSQDRNSGQYF. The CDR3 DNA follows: TGTGCCAGCAGCCAAGATCGGAATTCAGGGCAGTACTTC.

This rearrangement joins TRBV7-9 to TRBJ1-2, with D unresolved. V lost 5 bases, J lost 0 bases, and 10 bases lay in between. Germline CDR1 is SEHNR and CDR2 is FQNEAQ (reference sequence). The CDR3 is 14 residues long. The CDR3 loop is CASSPMVANYGYTF. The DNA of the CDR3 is TGTGCCAGCAGCCCCATGGTAGCTAACTATGGCTACACCTTC.

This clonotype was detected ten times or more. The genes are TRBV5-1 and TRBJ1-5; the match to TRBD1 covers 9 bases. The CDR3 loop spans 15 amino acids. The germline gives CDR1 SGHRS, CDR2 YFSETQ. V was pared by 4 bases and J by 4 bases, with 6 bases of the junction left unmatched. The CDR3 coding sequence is TGCGCCAGCAGCCCCGATGGACAGGGGAATCAGCCCCAGCATTTT. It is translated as CASSPDGQGNQPQHF. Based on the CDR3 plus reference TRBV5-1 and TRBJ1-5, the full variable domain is KAGVTQTPRYLIKTRGQQVTLSCSPISGHRSVSWYQQTPGQGLQFLFEYFSETQRNKGNFPGRFSGRQFSNSRSEMNVSTLELGDSALYLCASSPDGQGNQPQHFGDGTRLSIL.

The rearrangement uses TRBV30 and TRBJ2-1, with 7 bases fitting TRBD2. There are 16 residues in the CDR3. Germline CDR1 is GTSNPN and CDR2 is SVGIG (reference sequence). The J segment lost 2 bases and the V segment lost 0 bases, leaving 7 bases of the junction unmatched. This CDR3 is CAWSVMGLAAYNEQFF. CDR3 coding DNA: TGTGCCTGGAGTGTAATGGGGCTAGCGGCCTACAATGAGCAGTTCTTC.

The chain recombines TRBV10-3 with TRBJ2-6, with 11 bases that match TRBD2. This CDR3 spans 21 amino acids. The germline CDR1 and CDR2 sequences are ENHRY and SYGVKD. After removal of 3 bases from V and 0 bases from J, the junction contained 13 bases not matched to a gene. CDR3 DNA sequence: TGTGCCATCAGTGACCGTCGGACTAGCGGGCCCTTTTACTCTGGGGCCAACGTCCTGACTTTC. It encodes CAISDRRTSGPFYSGANVLTF.

The CDR3 loop reads CASSLLLAGGLSSYNEQFF. CDR3 nucleotides: TGCGCCAGCAGCTTGTTACTAGCGGGAGGGTTGAGCTCCTACAATGAGCAGTTCTTC. V and J are TRBV5-1 and TRBJ2-1; TRBD2 matches at 13 bases. This CDR3 has 19 residues. V lost 1 base and J lost 0; bases outside the gene matches: 7. Germline CDR1 reads SGHRS; CDR2 reads YFSETQ.